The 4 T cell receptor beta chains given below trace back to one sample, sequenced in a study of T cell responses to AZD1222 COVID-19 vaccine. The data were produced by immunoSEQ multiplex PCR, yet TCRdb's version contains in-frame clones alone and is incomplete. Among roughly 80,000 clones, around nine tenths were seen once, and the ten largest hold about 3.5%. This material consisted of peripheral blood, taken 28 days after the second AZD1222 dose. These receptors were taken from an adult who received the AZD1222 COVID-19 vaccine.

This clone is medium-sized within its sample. The chain's CDR3 is CASSRDGQNTGELFF. The CDR3 DNA follows: TGCGCCAGCAGCCGGGACGGCCAAAACACCGGGGAGCTGTTTTTT. The chain has TRBV5-1 and TRBJ2-2, with D perhaps being TRBD1 or TRBD2 (5 bases each). CDR1 is SGHRS, CDR2 YFSETQ, per germline. The CDR3 runs to 15 residues. The V and J ends lost 4 bases and 2 bases respectively, with 12 bases between them.

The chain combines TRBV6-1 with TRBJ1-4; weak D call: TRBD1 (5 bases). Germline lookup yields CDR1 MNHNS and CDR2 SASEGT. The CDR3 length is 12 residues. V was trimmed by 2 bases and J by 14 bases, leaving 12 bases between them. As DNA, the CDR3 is TGTGCCAGCAGTGAAACGGTCAGGGTGCTGTTTTTT. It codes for CASSETVRVLFF.

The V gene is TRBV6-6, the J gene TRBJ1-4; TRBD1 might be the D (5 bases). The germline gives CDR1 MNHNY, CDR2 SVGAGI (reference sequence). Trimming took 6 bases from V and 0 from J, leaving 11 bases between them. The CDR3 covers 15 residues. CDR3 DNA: TGTGCCAGCAGCGGGGACGTTGCAACTAATGAAAAACTGTTTTTT. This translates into CASSGDVATNEKLFF.

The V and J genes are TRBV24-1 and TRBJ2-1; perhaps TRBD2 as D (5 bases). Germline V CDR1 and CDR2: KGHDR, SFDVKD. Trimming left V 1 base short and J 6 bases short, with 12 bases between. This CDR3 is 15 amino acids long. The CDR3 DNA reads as TGTGCCACCAGTGATTTCGGGGATCCTACCAATGAGCAGTTCTTC. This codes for CATSDFGDPTNEQFF.